This record covers a single TCR beta chain. The data are from a study of shared clonotypes between healthy human individuals. This CDR3 contains 16 residues. V was pared by 0 bases and J by 0 bases, with 6 bases between. Germline CDR1 and CDR2: SGHDN and FVKESK. Libraries were prepared by immunoSEQ multiplex PCR; TCRdb keeps only in-frame clonotypes and omits some of them. Among 1,400,000 or so clones, just under 99% were seen once, and the ten largest hold about 0.34%. This sequence was found in a man aged 25-40 years in good health. This chain joins TRBV14 and TRBJ2-6; D call uncertain. The specimen sequenced was naive CD4+ T cells sorted from blood. Subset meaning: CD45RA+ positively selected. CDR3 protein: CASSQDDNSGANVLTF. The DNA of the CDR3 is TGTGCCAGCAGCCAAGATGACAACTCTGGGGCCAACGTCCTGACTTTC.